The clone carrying this T cell receptor (beta chain) was observed a few times. This record belongs to a study of multiple sclerosis patients with progressive multifocal leukoencephalopathy. The CDR3 spans 14 residues. Trimming at V came to 6 bases and at J to 4 bases, leaving 5 bases not matched to a gene. Per germline, CDR1 MNHNS and CDR2 SASEGT. Repertoires were generated with immunoSEQ multiplex PCR, while TCRdb's copy carries only in-frame clones and drops some. This table holds approximately 27,000 clones, 85% to 90% found once. Time point indicated: time of PML onset. After roughly 15 to 60 months on natalizumab, the natalizumab-treated patients developed PML.

The V and J genes are TRBV6-1 and TRBJ2-5; the match to TRBD1 covers 10 bases. The receptor was isolated from a woman in her twenties or thirties with progressive multifocal leukoencephalopathy. Material: PBMCs, obtained from a patient treated with natalizumab. The CDR3 region has the DNA TGTGCCAGCAGCACCGGGACAGGGGTAGAGACCCAGTACTTC. It translates to CASSTGTGVETQYF.